The clone carrying this T cell receptor (beta chain) was seen just once. These data come from a study of T cell responses to AZD1222 COVID-19 vaccine. The repertoire was sequenced with immunoSEQ multiplex PCR; TCRdb's copy has only in-frame clones and lacks some. Of 150,000 or so clones in the sample, 89% are singletons; the top ten hold just over 5%. Sequenced material: peripheral blood, taken on day 0 of AZD1222 vaccination. The origin of this receptor is an adult in good health.

The CDR3 is CASSLRGPNIQYF. The CDR3 region has the DNA TGTGCCAGCAGTTTGCGCGGGCCCAACATTCAGTACTTC. V gene TRBV12-3 or TRBV12-4 combines with J gene TRBJ2-4; D possibly corresponds to TRBD2 (5 bases). The CDR3 sequence is 13 residues long. V lost 3 bases and J lost 7, with 10 bases in between.